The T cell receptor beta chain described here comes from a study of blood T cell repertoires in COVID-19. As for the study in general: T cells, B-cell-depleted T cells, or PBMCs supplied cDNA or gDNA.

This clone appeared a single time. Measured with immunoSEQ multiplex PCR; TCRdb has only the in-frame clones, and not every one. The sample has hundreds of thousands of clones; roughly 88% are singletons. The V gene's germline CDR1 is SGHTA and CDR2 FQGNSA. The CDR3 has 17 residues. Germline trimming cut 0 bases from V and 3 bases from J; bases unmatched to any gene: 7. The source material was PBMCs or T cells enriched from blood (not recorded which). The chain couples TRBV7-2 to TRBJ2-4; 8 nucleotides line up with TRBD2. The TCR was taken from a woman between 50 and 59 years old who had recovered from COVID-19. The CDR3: CASSLARAGGNKNIQYF. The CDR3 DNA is TGTGCCAGCAGCTTAGCCAGGGCGGGGGGAAACAAAAACATTCAGTACTTC.